Following are 14 T cell receptor beta chains from one sample sequenced in a study of blood T cells in healthy people across ages. Alongside a J-beta primer mix, a sample-barcoded 5' primer served in a second PCR lasting about 6 to 12 cycles. MiXCR was run by TCRdb on the 5' RACE reads, yielding one entry per CDR3 protein. The table includes some 800,000 distinct CDR3 sequences, 40% to 50% detected once. Material for sequencing was blood. The receptors were gathered from a man aged 55 to 69 in good health.

This clonotype showed up just a few times. The rearrangement links TRBV20-1 to TRBJ1-2; 7 bases match TRBD1. Germline V gene lookup returns CDR1 DFQATT and CDR2 SNEGSKA (reference sequence). The CDR3 contains 14 residues. With 1 base clipped from V and 7 bases from J, the junction kept 9 bases outside the gene matches. This CDR3 reads CSARARFTGAGYTF. The CDR3 DNA sequence: TGCAGTGCTAGAGCAAGGTTTACAGGGGCTGGCTACACCTTC.

This clonotype has a handful of counts. J is TRBJ1-4 and V is TRBV29-1; D remains ambiguous. This CDR3 comprises 15 residues. The germline CDR1 and CDR2 sequences are SQVTM and ANQGSEA. The V gene lost 3 bases and the J gene lost 0 bases, with 11 bases spanning the gap. CDR3 nucleotides: TGCAGCGTTGAGGGCAGCGATGCAACTAATGAAAAACTGTTTTTT. Amino acid sequence: CSVEGSDATNEKLFF.

This clonotype was recorded a few times. The chain recombines TRBV5-1 with TRBJ2-5; D unclear. Trimming cost V 4 bases and J 2 bases, with 9 bases left between them. The CDR3 runs 13 residues. Germline V gene data show CDR1 as SGHRS and CDR2 as YFSETQ. CDR3 protein: CASSQITQETQYF. The CDR3, as DNA: TGCGCCAGCAGCCAAATAACGCAAGAGACCCAGTACTTC. Using reference TRBV5-1 and TRBJ2-5 for the parts outside the CDR3, the full variable domain is KAGVTQTPRYLIKTRGQQVTLSCSPISGHRSVSWYQQTPGQGLQFLFEYFSETQRNKGNFPGRFSGRQFSNSRSEMNVSTLELGDSALYLCASSQITQETQYFGPGTRLLVL.

This chain connects TRBV6-1 to TRBJ1-4; D is possibly TRBD1 (5 bases). Germline loops: CDR1 MNHNS, CDR2 SASEGT. Trimming cost V 7 bases and J 0 bases, with 12 bases left between them. The CDR3 has 15 amino acids. The CDR3 spells CASKAGPATNEKLFF. CDR3 in DNA: TGTGCCAGCAAGGCAGGGCCTGCAACTAATGAAAAACTGTTTTTT.

This sequence joins TRBV2 and TRBJ2-7; 7 bases align to TRBD1. Germline V gene sequence: CDR1 SNHLY, CDR2 FYNNEI. CDR3 length: 15 amino acids. The J segment lost 1 base and the V segment lost 4 bases, leaving 7 bases of the junction unmatched. CDR3 nucleotides: TGTGCCAGCAGTGGCCCTCCGGGACAGTCCTACGAGCAGTACTTC. Its protein product is CASSGPPGQSYEQYF.

The genes are TRBV6-4 and TRBJ2-1; TRBD1 might be the D (6 bases). Trimming removed 4 bases from V and 0 bases from J, with 10 bases in between. This CDR3 contains 15 residues. The germline V gene has CDR1 MRHNA and CDR2 SNTAGT. CDR3 protein: CASSVGTSSYNEQFF. CDR3 nucleotide sequence: TGTGCCAGCAGTGTTGGGACAAGCTCCTACAATGAGCAGTTCTTC.

The chain recombines TRBV30 with TRBJ2-7; 11 bases align to TRBD1. V gave up 4 bases and J gave up 0 bases; unmatched junction bases: 5. CDR3 length: 15 amino acids. Germline CDR1 reads GTSNPN; CDR2 reads SVGIG (reference sequence). CDR3 sequence reads: CAWKKDRGLSYEQYF. The DNA of the CDR3 is TGTGCCTGGAAAAAGGACAGGGGGCTCTCCTACGAGCAGTACTTC.

This clonotype occurred a few times. The chain has TRBV3-1 and TRBJ2-7, with D unresolved. CDR1 is LGHDT and CDR2 is YNNKEL in the germline V gene (reference sequence). This CDR3 is built from 16 residues. Trimming shortened V by 0 bases and J by 2 bases, and 14 bases separated the two germline ends. CDR3 nucleotide sequence: TGTGCCAGCAGCCAAGATAAAGGCTGGTCCCCCTACGAGCAGTACTTC. Translated, it gives CASSQDKGWSPYEQYF.

This clonotype was seen a handful of times. The rearrangement joins TRBV4-3 to TRBJ2-7; D is perhaps TRBD2 (5 bases). Germline CDR1 LGHNA, CDR2 YSLEER. Trimming shortened V by 0 bases and J by 7 bases, and 10 bases separated the two germline ends. The CDR3 spans 13 residues. CDR3 in DNA: TGCGCCAGCAGCCAAGAAGGACGGGGTGAGCAGTACTTC. Translation gives CASSQEGRGEQYF.

The chain uses TRBV15 and TRBJ2-7, with D possibly called TRBD1 or TRBD2 (6 bases each). The length of the CDR3 is 14 residues. Trimming stripped 6 bases from V and 3 bases from J, with 15 bases between. Germline-derived CDR1 and CDR2 are LNHNV and YYDKDF (reference sequence). CDR3 DNA sequence: TGTGCCACCAGGATAGGAGGGGGAATCTACGAGCAGTACTTC. As protein: CATRIGGGIYEQYF.

The rearrangement joins TRBV11-3 to TRBJ2-2; tentative D call: TRBD1 (6 bases). Per germline, CDR1 SGHNT and CDR2 YENEEA. The V and J ends lost 4 bases and 9 bases respectively, with 15 bases between them. The CDR3 spans 14 residues. Here the CDR3 reads CASSSRQDQRELFF. CDR3 sequence (DNA): TGTGCCAGCAGCTCAAGACAGGACCAGAGGGAGCTGTTTTTT.

This clonotype was detected a few times. V gene TRBV29-1 combines with J gene TRBJ2-5; D is ambiguous. This CDR3 spans 12 amino acids. CDR1 is SQVTM and CDR2 is ANQGSEA in the germline V gene. V shed 2 bases and J shed 4 bases, with 8 bases lying between them. CDR3 protein: CSVERGRETQYF. In DNA, the CDR3 is TGCAGCGTTGAACGCGGCAGAGAGACCCAGTACTTC. The complete variable domain, with remaining parts taken from reference TRBV29-1 and TRBJ2-5, reads SAVISQKPSRDICQRGTSLTIQCQVDSQVTMMFWYRQQPGQSLTLIATANQGSEATYESGFVIDKFPISRPNLTFSTLTVSNMSPEDSSIYLCSVERGRETQYFGPGTRLLVL.

V gene TRBV20-1 combines with J gene TRBJ1-4; 7 nucleotides line up with TRBD1. Germline CDR1 DFQATT, CDR2 SNEGSKA (reference sequence). This CDR3 is built from 15 residues. The trim removed 6 bases at V and 0 bases at J, leaving 7 bases unmatched. CDR3 sequence (DNA): TGCAGTGCACTGACAGGGATTGCAACTAATGAAAAACTGTTTTTT. As protein: CSALTGIATNEKLFF.

This clonotype was picked up one time. The junction differs from germline at one of its ends, possibly a read error. The V call is TRBV27, the J call TRBJ2-1; perhaps D is TRBD1 or TRBD2 (5 bases each). Germline V gene data show CDR1 as MNHEY and CDR2 as SMNVEV (reference sequence). This CDR3 spans 15 amino acids. The CDR3 is CANSLRGSQYNEQFF. In DNA form, the CDR3 reads TGTGCCAACAGTTTACGGGGCTCGCAATACAATGAGCAGTTCTTC.